This paragraph covers one T cell receptor (beta chain) sequence. Amplification used 60 Vbeta primers and 13 Jbeta primers. Sequenced by immunoSEQ multiplex PCR; TCRdb stores in-frame clones only, minus some. This sample has 150,000 to 200,000 clones, with around 76% found just once. The CDR3 sequence is 14 residues long. Trimming removed 2 bases from V and 6 bases from J, with 13 bases in between. Germline V gene lookup returns CDR1 MDHEN and CDR2 SYDVKM. This sample is drawn from a study of cytomegalovirus exposure and HLA in healthy donors. This receptor was taken from a man between 25 and 39 years old in good health and CMV-seronegative. The sequenced material came from PBMCs. J is TRBJ2-5 and V is TRBV28; D is perhaps TRBD1 (6 bases). Written as DNA, the CDR3 is TGTGCCAGCAGTTTAGGTTTGCAGGGGAAGACCCAGTACTTC. This encodes CASSLGLQGKTQYF.